Here is one TCR beta chain with its context. Its target is not known. V lost 4 bases, J lost 3 bases, and 7 bases stayed unmatched. Germline-derived CDR1 and CDR2 are SGHTA and FQGNSA. The length of the CDR3 is 15 residues. These data are taken from a study of cytomegalovirus exposure and HLA in healthy donors. Broader study findings: Reported performance of the classifier showed diagnosis of cytomegalovirus status with high specificity and sensitivity. A later analysis linked a missense variant in DCLRE1C to the trimming of TCR beta V and J genes. Information on immune exposure was restricted to one variable (CMV serostatus).

There were likely unrecorded immune exposures, though donors were nominally healthy when sampled. Primers included in the PCR were 60 Vbeta and 13 Jbeta primers. Assay: immunoSEQ multiplex PCR; the TCRdb copy retains only in-frame clones and omits some. The sample has roughly 100,000 clones; roughly four fifths are singletons. This sequence originates from a man aged 55-75 years in good health and CMV-seronegative. The J gene is TRBJ2-3, the V gene TRBV7-2; TRBD1 matches 7 bases. Sequencing was carried out using PBMCs. CDR3 sequence reads: CASSSQTGATDTQYF. The CDR3 region has the DNA TGTGCCAGCAGCTCACAAACAGGGGCGACAGATACGCAGTATTTT.